This TCR beta chain was captured in a study of cytomegalovirus exposure and HLA in healthy donors. Broader study findings: Some 150 TCR beta chains were listed as cytomegalovirus-associated. High sensitivity and specificity were reportedly achieved when the classifier diagnosed cytomegalovirus status. In a later analysis, TCR association rates varied by HLA locus: DRB1 most, HLA-C fewest.

In the case of this clone: Its antigen is not identified.

CDR1 SGDLS and CDR2 YYNGEE come from the germline V gene. This CDR3 spans 15 amino acids. J lost 0 bases, V lost 0 bases, and 2 bases had no gene match. PCR amplification relied on 60 Vbeta primers (plus 13 Jbeta primers). The assay was immunoSEQ multiplex PCR, and TCRdb's table has in-frame clones only and misses some. Recorded for this sample: tens of thousands of clones. Sequenced: PBMCs. The clonotype originates from a man aged 18 to 30 in good health and CMV-seropositive. V gene TRBV9 combines with J gene TRBJ2-5, with TRBD1 identical over 7 bases. CDR3 bases: TGTGCCAGCAGCGTAGCGGGACAGTACCAAGAGACCCAGTACTTC. Translated: CASSVAGQYQETQYF.